This entry is about one T cell receptor (beta chain). Its antigen is currently not known. No much larger clone exists at a distance of one base, and base qualities are not known. TCRbeta CDR3 regions were amplified from genomic DNA by means of the immunoSEQ Assay, a bias-controlled multiplex PCR. In the paper's pipeline: Within the assay, amplification of reference gene primers was used to estimate how many nucleated cells each sample contained. Sequence reads were collapsed and filtered to measure the absolute abundance of every unique TCRbeta CDR3 rearrangement. For each sample, productive Simpson clonality was calculated as the square root of Simpson's diversity index across productive rearrangements. The table was pulled from immuneACCESS by TCRdb, which kept in-frame rearrangements only. Such tables lose some clones; where checked, under half of the loss comes from unresolved V genes, and the rest has no known cause. D and trimming were read from the DNA, whereas the V and J calls and clone size are those reported in that table. The sample has 110,000 or so clones on record, roughly 80% of them singletons. The top ten clones comprise 1.5% to 1.7% of the sample.

The source of the sample is a study of blood T cell repertoires in COVID-19 (dated by TCRdb to about 2020). About the study as a whole: Samples covering the acute and convalescent phases of COVID-19 were provided by collaborators in the United States, Italy and Spain. The prospective study material was composed of cDNA or gDNA derived from T cells, B-cell-depleted T cells, or PBMCs. Deeply sampled blood TCRbeta repertoires from subjects exposed to, actively infected with, or recovered from COVID-19 were included in the dataset. A freely available public database, intended as a resource for researchers studying the immune response to SARS-CoV-2, is where the repertoires were released. The samples were drawn from two sources: the first 160 participants of the ongoing ImmuneRACE study, and 950 to 1,500 subjects contributed by 6 global collaborators. A de-identified subject ID, COVID-19 status, age in years and sex were almost always included in the sample metadata. Where available, HLA class I and class II types were taken from metadata supplied by the sample provider and were not determined by assay-based typing. Summary of the overall study and its limitations: How much clinical and demographic metadata was included differed by source and by participant, and the metadata was provided uncurated.

Taken from the germline V gene, the CDR1 and CDR2 loops are MDHEN and SYDVKM. A distance of 10 bases separates the germline ends of V and J, which lose 5 bases and 0 bases respectively. Spanning cysteine to phenylalanine, the CDR3 consists of 14 amino acids. Only the CDR3 region is kept as DNA, spanning 42 bases read in frame from base 1. Whole blood was collected in K2EDTA tubes by collaborating institutions according to the institutions' own protocols. For TCRbeta analysis, collaborators shipped samples as frozen whole blood, isolated PBMCs, or DNA extracted from either of those sample types. The sequencing sample was made of peripheral blood. The sequence came from a man aged 50 or older with acute or convalescent COVID-19. The chain links TRBV28 with TRBJ1-1; too little of a D gene remains to name it. The DNA reads as follows: TGTGCCAGCAGTACACCATACCTGAACACTGAAGCTTTCTTT. Translated, it gives CASSTPYLNTEAFF.